This is a list of T cell receptor beta chains from one sample in a study of blood T cell repertoires in COVID-19. Here immunoSEQ multiplex PCR was the method, and the copy in TCRdb shows in-frame clones only, minus some. The data hold a few hundred thousand clones, with roughly nine tenths observed a single time. Source material: peripheral blood. The receptors here all came from a man in his sixties with acute or convalescent COVID-19. Each CDR3 is given with its conserved first and last residue. A D gene is named only where the DNA matches it firmly. Size values are once, few and many counts, or a class for expanded clones, and some rows have none.

v_call: TRBV6-1; clone_size: many; j_call: TRBJ1-4; d_call: -; cdr3_length: 14; cdr3_aa: CASSDGWENEKLFF; cdr3_nt: TGTGCCAGCAGTGATGGGTGGGAGAATGAAAAACTGTTTTTT
v_call: TRBV28; clone_size: -; j_call: TRBJ1-1; d_call: -; cdr3_length: 15; cdr3_aa: CASSLVTGNGPEAFF; cdr3_nt: TGTGCCAGCAGCCTCGTCACAGGGAATGGTCCGGAAGCTTTCTTT
v_call: TRBV6-2/TRBV6-3; clone_size: -; j_call: TRBJ1-5; d_call: TRBD1; cdr3_length: 15; cdr3_aa: CASSLDRGHGQPQHF; cdr3_nt: TGTGCCAGCAGTTTGGACAGGGGGCACGGTCAGCCCCAGCATTTT
v_call: TRBV11-3; clone_size: -; j_call: TRBJ1-1; d_call: -; cdr3_length: 13; cdr3_aa: CASSRLKYTEAFF; cdr3_nt: TGTGCCAGCAGCCGACTCAAGTACACTGAAGCTTTCTTT
v_call: TRBV28; clone_size: -; j_call: TRBJ1-2; d_call: -; cdr3_length: 13; cdr3_aa: CASSFNTGYGYTF; cdr3_nt: TGTGCCAGCAGTTTTAATACGGGCTATGGCTACACCTTC
v_call: TRBV19; clone_size: -; j_call: TRBJ2-1; d_call: TRBD1; cdr3_length: 15; cdr3_aa: CASSVTGVFNNEQFF; cdr3_nt: TGTGCCAGTAGTGTGACAGGGGTATTCAACAATGAGCAGTTCTTC
v_call: TRBV6-5; clone_size: -; j_call: TRBJ2-2; d_call: TRBD1; cdr3_length: 16; cdr3_aa: CASSYGATGNAGELFF; cdr3_nt: TGTGCCAGCAGTTACGGGGCGACAGGGAACGCCGGGGAGCTGTTTTTT
v_call: TRBV6-5; clone_size: few; j_call: TRBJ1-6; d_call: -; cdr3_length: 15; cdr3_aa: CASSYEVIGDSPLHF; cdr3_nt: TGTGCCAGCAGTTACGAGGTCATAGGAGATTCACCCCTCCACTTT
v_call: TRBV7-7; clone_size: -; j_call: TRBJ2-2; d_call: -; cdr3_length: 14; cdr3_aa: CASSLSGQTGELFF; cdr3_nt: TGTGCTAGCAGCTTATCGGGTCAGACCGGGGAGCTGTTTTTT
v_call: TRBV27; clone_size: -; j_call: TRBJ1-2; d_call: -; cdr3_length: 14; cdr3_aa: CASSLEGGVYGYTF; cdr3_nt: TGTGCCAGCAGTTTAGAGGGGGGGGTCTATGGCTACACCTTC
v_call: TRBV27; clone_size: -; j_call: TRBJ1-1; d_call: -; cdr3_length: 14; cdr3_aa: CASSITGMNTEAFF; cdr3_nt: TGTGCCAGCAGCATAACCGGGATGAACACTGAAGCTTTCTTT
v_call: TRBV5-5; clone_size: -; j_call: TRBJ2-7; d_call: -; cdr3_length: 12; cdr3_aa: CASSPETYEQYF; cdr3_nt: TGTGCCAGCAGCCCGGAGACCTACGAGCAGTACTTC
v_call: TRBV6-2/TRBV6-3; clone_size: -; j_call: TRBJ2-5; d_call: TRBD1; cdr3_length: 15; cdr3_aa: CASSDTWTGQETQYF; cdr3_nt: TGTGCCAGCAGCGATACCTGGACAGGGCAAGAGACCCAGTACTTC
v_call: TRBV20-1; clone_size: -; j_call: TRBJ2-1; d_call: TRBD2; cdr3_length: 16; cdr3_aa: CSASLPRGTSGNEQFF; cdr3_nt: TGCAGTGCTAGTCTACCCCGGGGGACTAGCGGGAATGAGCAGTTCTTC
v_call: TRBV5-1; clone_size: once; j_call: TRBJ2-7; d_call: TRBD1; cdr3_length: 15; cdr3_aa: CASSLGSGQIYEQYF; cdr3_nt: TGCGCCAGCAGCTTAGGTTCGGGACAGATATACGAGCAGTACTTC
v_call: TRBV5-1; clone_size: -; j_call: TRBJ2-5; d_call: -; cdr3_length: 14; cdr3_aa: CASSFPGNQETQYF; cdr3_nt: TGCGCCAGCAGCTTCCCCGGGAACCAAGAGACCCAGTACTTC
v_call: TRBV29-1; clone_size: -; j_call: TRBJ2-7; d_call: -; cdr3_length: 12; cdr3_aa: CSVEDTGSEQYF; cdr3_nt: TGCAGCGTTGAAGATACGGGTAGCGAGCAGTACTTC
v_call: TRBV28; clone_size: -; j_call: TRBJ1-5; d_call: TRBD1; cdr3_length: 15; cdr3_aa: CASSFGGQRDQPQHF; cdr3_nt: TGTGCCAGCAGTTTTGGGGGACAGCGGGATCAGCCCCAGCATTTT
v_call: TRBV30; clone_size: -; j_call: TRBJ1-1; d_call: -; cdr3_length: 14; cdr3_aa: CAWSADRDWAEAFF; cdr3_nt: TGTGCCTGGAGTGCCGACAGAGACTGGGCCGAAGCTTTCTTT
v_call: TRBV7-2; clone_size: -; j_call: TRBJ2-7; d_call: TRBD2; cdr3_length: 18; cdr3_aa: CASSLGRRGTEVPLEQYF; cdr3_nt: TGTGCCAGCAGCTTAGGGCGGCGGGGGACGGAAGTCCCGCTTGAGCAGTACTTC
v_call: TRBV7-9; clone_size: -; j_call: TRBJ1-3; d_call: TRBD1; cdr3_length: 16; cdr3_aa: CASSPDRGLVGNTIYF; cdr3_nt: TGTGCCAGCAGCCCTGACAGGGGGCTCGTTGGAAACACCATATATTTT
v_call: TRBV4-3; clone_size: few; j_call: TRBJ1-6; d_call: TRBD1; cdr3_length: 17; cdr3_aa: CASSQDAGQDHNSPLHF; cdr3_nt: TGCGCCAGCAGCCAAGACGCGGGACAGGATCATAATTCACCCCTCCACTTT
v_call: TRBV10-3; clone_size: few; j_call: TRBJ2-7; d_call: -; cdr3_length: 14; cdr3_aa: CALGGQPPLYEQYF; cdr3_nt: TGTGCCCTCGGGGGGCAGCCGCCCCTCTACGAGCAGTACTTC
v_call: TRBV6-5; clone_size: -; j_call: TRBJ1-2; d_call: TRBD1; cdr3_length: 14; cdr3_aa: CASRTTGEGYGYTF; cdr3_nt: TGTGCCAGCAGGACGACAGGGGAGGGCTATGGCTACACCTTC
v_call: TRBV9; clone_size: once; j_call: TRBJ2-7; d_call: TRBD2; cdr3_length: 16; cdr3_aa: CASSPVRGEARYEQYF; cdr3_nt: TGTGCCAGCAGCCCCGTCCGGGGGGAGGCGCGCTACGAGCAGTACTTC
v_call: TRBV6-1; clone_size: -; j_call: TRBJ2-7; d_call: TRBD2; cdr3_length: 17; cdr3_aa: CASSEALRTRPPYEQYF; cdr3_nt: TGTGCCAGCAGTGAAGCGCTTCGGACTAGGCCCCCCTACGAGCAGTACTTC
v_call: TRBV19; clone_size: -; j_call: TRBJ1-5; d_call: TRBD1; cdr3_length: 14; cdr3_aa: CASNSGTVNQPQHF; cdr3_nt: TGTGCCAGTAACTCCGGGACAGTTAATCAGCCCCAGCATTTT
v_call: TRBV4-2; clone_size: few; j_call: TRBJ2-1; d_call: -; cdr3_length: 14; cdr3_aa: CASSQDVDSNEQFF; cdr3_nt: TGTGCCAGCAGCCAAGATGTCGACAGCAATGAGCAGTTCTTC